One sample yielded the 10 T cell receptor beta chains listed below, sequenced in a study of blood T cell repertoires in COVID-19. Sequencing used immunoSEQ multiplex PCR; TCRdb keeps in-frame clones, though not all of them. The sample yields 250,000 or so clones, over 80% seen once. The sequenced material came from PBMCs or T cells enriched from blood (not recorded which). Receptor source: a woman aged 30 to 39 with acute COVID-19.

CDR3 DNA sequence: TGTGCCAGCAGACCGGGACAGCTAGTAAACACTGAAGCTTTCTTT. Its translation is CASRPGQLVNTEAFF. V and J are TRBV27 and TRBJ1-1; 7 bases map to TRBD1. In germline, CDR1 is MNHEY, CDR2 SMNVEV (reference sequence). The CDR3 contains 15 residues. V lost 6 bases, J lost 2 bases, and 9 bases stayed unmatched.

Written as DNA, the CDR3 is TGTGCCAGCAGCGTAGCGGGGTCCTCATCCTACGAGCAGTACTTC. Protein sequence: CASSVAGSSSYEQYF. The J gene is TRBJ2-7, the V gene TRBV9; a possible D gene is TRBD2 (5 bases). The CDR3 contains 15 residues. CDR1 is SGDLS and CDR2 is YYNGEE in the germline V gene. Deletions cut 0 bases from V and 1 base from J, with 11 bases between.

V gene TRBV3-1 (or the pseudogene TRBV3-2) combines with J gene TRBJ2-7, with a tentative D call TRBD2 (6 bases). Looked up from germline, CDR1 is LGHDT and CDR2 is YNNKEL (reference sequence). CDR3 length equals 15 residues. V lost 1 base and J 6 bases, leaving 16 bases between the germline ends. The CDR3 here is CASSQGFGTGVEQYF. CDR3 sequence (DNA): TGTGCCAGCAGCCAAGGGTTCGGGACGGGAGTCGAGCAGTACTTC.

The chain carries TRBV7-9 and TRBJ2-3; TRBD2 matches at 12 bases. Germline loops: CDR1 SEHNR, CDR2 FQNEAQ (reference sequence). CDR3 length: 16 residues. Trimming at V came to 5 bases and at J to 2 bases, leaving 5 bases not matched to a gene. The CDR3 bases are TGTGCCAGCAGCACAGGGACTAGCGGGCCCACAGATACGCAGTATTTT. This encodes CASSTGTSGPTDTQYF.

In nucleotides, the CDR3 is TGTGCCAGCAGGGTTGGAGAATATCATTCACCCCTCCACTTT. This sequence encodes CASRVGEYHSPLHF. This rearrangement joins TRBV6-4 to TRBJ1-6; D is undetermined. The CDR3 is 14 residues long. V lost 6 bases, J lost 8 bases, and 14 bases lay in between. Germline V gene lookup returns CDR1 MRHNA and CDR2 SNTAGT.

The J gene is TRBJ1-4, the V gene TRBV28, with 11 bases identical to TRBD1. Germline trimming cut 5 bases from V and 5 bases from J; bases unmatched to any gene: 10. The germline gives CDR1 MDHEN, CDR2 SYDVKM. The CDR3 sequence is 17 residues long. In DNA form, the CDR3 reads TGTGCCAGCAGTCCCCTCTCCGGGACAGGGGGGAATGAAAAACTGTTTTTT. This sequence encodes CASSPLSGTGGNEKLFF.

The chain is built from TRBV28 and TRBJ2-6; 7 bases align to TRBD1. Looked up from germline, CDR1 is MDHEN and CDR2 is SYDVKM. This CDR3 spans 17 amino acids. Trimming removed 4 bases from V and 0 bases from J; junction bases left unmatched: 6. The CDR3 sequence: CASSYRQGISGANVLTF. CDR3 nucleotides: TGTGCCAGCAGTTACCGACAGGGCATCTCTGGGGCCAACGTCCTGACTTTC.

The genes are TRBV3-1 (or the pseudogene TRBV3-2) and TRBJ2-1; D may be TRBD2 (5 bases). Trimming took off 0 bases at V and 6 bases at J, with 15 bases between the two ends. The germline V gene has CDR1 LGHDT and CDR2 YNNKEL (reference sequence). This CDR3 is built from 16 residues. Here the CDR3 reads CASSQEISPRGNEQFF. Written as DNA, the CDR3 is TGTGCCAGCAGCCAAGAAATATCACCCCGGGGCAATGAGCAGTTCTTC.

With regard to this clone: Compared with germline, one end of the junction differs, possibly owing to a read error. This sequence joins TRBV5-6 and TRBJ1-5; unclear D gene. Per germline, CDR1 SGHDT and CDR2 YYEEEE. The CDR3 has 14 amino acids. This CDR3 reads CAGSLRGRNQPQHF. The CDR3 nucleotides are TGTGCCGGCAGCTTGCGAGGGAGGAATCAGCCCCAGCATTTT.

The chain links TRBV25-1 to TRBJ1-1, with unresolved D. CDR1 is MGHDK, CDR2 SYGVNS, per germline. The CDR3 sequence is 15 residues long. V was cut by 1 base and J by 0 bases, with 9 bases left in between. The CDR3 is CASSESIALNTEAFF. As DNA, the CDR3 is TGTGCCAGCAGTGAATCGATAGCTCTGAACACTGAAGCTTTCTTT.